The 20 T cell receptor beta chains reported below all come from one sample, sequenced in a study of T cell responses to AZD1222 COVID-19 vaccine. Sequencing used immunoSEQ multiplex PCR; TCRdb keeps in-frame clones, though not all of them. This table holds 90,000 to 120,000 clones, over 85% found once. The specimen was peripheral blood, collected on day 0 of AZD1222 vaccination. The receptor set was obtained from an adult in good health.

The gene calls are TRBV11-3 and TRBJ1-2, with 9 positions matching TRBD1. The germline V gene has CDR1 SGHNT and CDR2 YENEEA. The CDR3 totals 15 residues. J gave up 5 bases and V 5 bases, and 9 bases lay outside the gene matches. The chain's CDR3 is CASSRTGTGKYGYTF. The CDR3 region has the DNA TGTGCCAGCAGCCGGACCGGGACAGGGAAGTATGGCTACACCTTC.

The table lists this clone with a count of one. This sequence joins TRBV20-1 and TRBJ2-1; the match to TRBD2 covers 14 bases. The CDR3 length is 20 residues. V lost 3 bases to trimming and J lost 0 bases; unmatched junction nucleotides: 13. Germline CDR1 reads DFQATT; CDR2 reads SNEGSKA (reference sequence). CDR3 in DNA: TGCAGTGCTAGTCTACATGGACTAGCGGGAGGACTCAGCTCCTACAATGAGCAGTTCTTC. Its protein is CSASLHGLAGGLSSYNEQFF.

A single count supports this clone. The gene calls are TRBV5-6 and TRBJ1-1; 9 positions agree with TRBD1. Trimming cost V 4 bases and J 5 bases; bases outside gene matches: 6. Germline V gene sequence: CDR1 SGHDT, CDR2 YYEEEE. The CDR3 contains 14 residues. Written as DNA, the CDR3 is TGTGCCAGCAGCAGAACAGGGGGCCGGACTGAAGCTTTCTTT. Translated: CASSRTGGRTEAFF.

The chain has TRBV18 and TRBJ2-1, with 16 bases that match TRBD2. V trimming: 5 bases; J trimming: 6 bases; junction bases outside the gene matches: 4. CDR1 is KGHSH and CDR2 is LQKENI in the germline V gene. The CDR3 has 16 amino acids. The CDR3 DNA reads TGTGCCAGCTCAGCGGGACTAGCGGGGGGGCCCAATGAGCAGTTCTTC. It encodes CASSAGLAGGPNEQFF.

The chain recombines TRBV2 with TRBJ1-2; D gene ambiguous. V was cut by 6 bases and J by 4 bases, with 6 bases left in between. The length of the CDR3 is 11 residues. Germline CDR1 is SNHLY and CDR2 is FYNNEI. The CDR3, as DNA: TGTGCCAGCAGCCCCACCTATGGCTACACCTTC. It codes for CASSPTYGYTF. Complete variable domain (other parts from reference TRBV2 and TRBJ1-2): EPEVTQTPSHQVTQMGQEVILRCVPISNHLYFYWYRQILGQKVEFLVSFYNNEISEKSEIFDDQFSVERPDGSNFTLKIRSTKLEDSAMYFCASSPTYGYTFGSGTRLTVV.

The CDR3 nucleotides read TGTGCCAGCAGTGAACAGAGGGGTAGCAATCAGCCCCAGCATTTT. Translating gives CASSEQRGSNQPQHF. This chain connects TRBV6-1 to TRBJ1-5; D possibly corresponds to TRBD1 (5 bases). The CDR3 has 15 residues. Trimming cost V 2 bases and J 0 bases, with 8 bases left between them. The germline gives CDR1 MNHNS, CDR2 SASEGT.

This chain uses TRBV24-1 with TRBJ2-1; 14 nucleotides line up with TRBD2. J lost 13 bases, V lost 7 bases, and 5 bases had no gene match. The CDR3 extends over 13 amino acids. Germline V gene lookup returns CDR1 KGHDR and CDR2 SFDVKD. As DNA, the CDR3 is TGTGCCACCAGAGGGACTAGCGGGAGTAACCAGTTCTTC. It is translated as CATRGTSGSNQFF.

The chain combines TRBV4-2 with TRBJ2-2; D is undetermined. CDR1 is LGHNA, CDR2 YNFKEQ, per germline. CDR3 size: 14 residues. Trimming stripped 4 bases from V and 4 bases from J, with 10 bases between. In DNA form, the CDR3 reads TGTGCCAGCAGCCTGGAGCGTCGCACCGGGGAGCTGTTTTTT. Its translation: CASSLERRTGELFF.

This clone has a single count. CDR3 sequence reads: CASSWTGDNQPQHF. The CDR3 bases are TGCGCCAGCAGCTGGACAGGCGACAATCAGCCCCAGCATTTT. The chain couples TRBV5-1 to TRBJ1-5; 7 positions agree with TRBD1. Unmatched junction bases numbered 3, after V lost 3 bases and J lost 3 bases. The CDR3 is made up of 14 amino acids. The germline gives CDR1 SGHRS, CDR2 YFSETQ.

This clone was observed once. V gene TRBV4-3 combines with J gene TRBJ1-4; D might be TRBD1 (5 bases). V was shortened by 5 bases and J by 3 bases, with 16 bases between the two germline ends. Germline lookup yields CDR1 LGHNA and CDR2 YSLEER. The CDR3 is made up of 16 amino acids. The CDR3 protein is CASSEAGFGANEKLFF. CDR3 nucleotides: TGCGCCAGCAGCGAAGCAGGGTTCGGTGCTAATGAAAAACTGTTTTTT.

This sequence joins TRBV28 and TRBJ1-2; 8 bases map to TRBD1. CDR3 length: 15 amino acids. Losses at the gene ends were 0 bases for V and 7 bases for J; bases not matched to a gene: 7. Germline V lookup: CDR1 MDHEN, CDR2 SYDVKM. The CDR3 sequence: CASSLWADRAGGYTF. The DNA of the CDR3 is TGTGCCAGCAGTTTATGGGCGGACAGGGCCGGTGGCTACACCTTC.

This chain connects TRBV10-3 to TRBJ2-7; D is undetermined. Trimming cost V 10 bases and J 2 bases, with 18 bases left between them. The CDR3 contains 14 residues. Germline V gene lookup returns CDR1 ENHRY and CDR2 SYGVKD. The CDR3 DNA follows: TGTGCCACCATGGGCTCCCCATTTACCTACGAGCAGTACTTC. It specifies CATMGSPFTYEQYF.

The CDR3 loop is CASTAAGGLYGYTF. The CDR3, as DNA: TGTGCCAGCACAGCCGCAGGCGGGCTCTATGGCTACACCTTC. V usage is TRBV2 and J usage is TRBJ1-2; D unresolved. Germline lookup yields CDR1 SNHLY and CDR2 FYNNEI. There are 14 residues in the CDR3. V was trimmed by 7 bases and J by 4 bases, leaving 16 bases between them.

This clone is a singleton in its sample. The V gene is TRBV27, the J gene TRBJ2-5; 11 positions match TRBD2. Per germline, CDR1 MNHEY and CDR2 SMNVEV (reference sequence). The CDR3 totals 15 residues. Trimming took 4 bases from V and 5 from J; bases not matched to a gene: 6. The CDR3 spells CASSYLAGGKETQYF. The CDR3 DNA reads TGTGCCAGCAGTTACTTAGCGGGAGGGAAGGAGACCCAGTACTTC.

V usage is TRBV24-1 and J usage is TRBJ2-7; no clear D gene. The CDR3 runs to 16 residues. Germline-derived CDR1 and CDR2 are KGHDR and SFDVKD. V lost 3 bases and J lost 6, with 20 bases in between. The CDR3 DNA follows: TGTGCCACCAGTGATCCCCAAGGGCCGGACCCCTCCGAGCAGTACTTC. Its translation is CATSDPQGPDPSEQYF.

The chain has TRBV14 and TRBJ1-1; no definite D call. The CDR3 has 13 residues. V was pared by 6 bases and J by 6 bases, with 14 bases between. Germline-derived CDR1 and CDR2 are SGHDN and FVKESK. The CDR3 protein is CASSHGISSEAFF. The CDR3 coding sequence is TGTGCCAGCAGTCACGGGATCTCTTCTGAAGCTTTCTTT.

The chain uses TRBV28 and TRBJ2-1, with 7 nucleotides matching TRBD1. V lost 5 bases to trimming and J lost 7 bases; unmatched junction nucleotides: 11. From germline, CDR1 is MDHEN and CDR2 SYDVKM. CDR3 length equals 15 residues. The CDR3 DNA is TGTGCCAGCAGTGCGCAAGGGGGCGCTTATAATGAGCAGTTCTTC. It specifies CASSAQGGAYNEQFF.

This clone was seen just once. This sequence joins TRBV10-3 and TRBJ2-5; TRBD2 matches at 9 bases. This CDR3 contains 15 residues. Germline assignment: CDR1 ENHRY and CDR2 SYGVKD. The V and J ends lost 5 bases and 1 base, in that order; junction bases with no gene match: 5. CDR3: CAISPSGGLQETQYF. DNA of the CDR3: TGTGCCATCAGTCCGAGCGGGGGGCTCCAAGAGACCCAGTACTTC.

The chain carries TRBV4-1 and TRBJ1-5; D may be TRBD1 (6 bases). The CDR3 contains 15 residues. V was pared by 1 base and J by 6 bases, with 13 bases between. Germline values: CDR1 MGHRA, CDR2 YSYEKL. The DNA for the CDR3 is TGCGCCAGCAGCCAAGGGGACACCGGCATTCAGCCCCAGCATTTT. Its translation is CASSQGDTGIQPQHF.

The chain joins TRBV11-3 to TRBJ1-1; D is uncertain. The CDR3 has 13 residues. In germline, CDR1 is SGHNT, CDR2 YENEEA. Between the trimmed V and J ends, which lost 7 bases and 1 base, there was a span of 10 bases. The CDR3 loop reads CASKREGNTEAFF. The CDR3 DNA follows: TGTGCCAGCAAAAGGGAGGGGAACACTGAAGCTTTCTTT.